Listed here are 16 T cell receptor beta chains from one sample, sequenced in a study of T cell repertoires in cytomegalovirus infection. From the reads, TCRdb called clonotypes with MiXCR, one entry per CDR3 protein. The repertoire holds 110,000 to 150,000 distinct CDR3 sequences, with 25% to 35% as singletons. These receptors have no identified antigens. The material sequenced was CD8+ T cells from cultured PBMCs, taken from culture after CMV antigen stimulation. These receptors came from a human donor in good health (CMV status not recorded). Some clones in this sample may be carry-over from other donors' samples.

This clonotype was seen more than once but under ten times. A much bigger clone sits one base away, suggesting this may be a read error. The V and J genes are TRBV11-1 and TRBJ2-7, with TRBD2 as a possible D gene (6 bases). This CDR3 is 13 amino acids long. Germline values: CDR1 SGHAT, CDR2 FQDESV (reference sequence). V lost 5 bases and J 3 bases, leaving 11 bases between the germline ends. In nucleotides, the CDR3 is TGTGCCAGCAGCGCGGGACTTGACTACGAGCAGTACTTC. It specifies CASSAGLDYEQYF.

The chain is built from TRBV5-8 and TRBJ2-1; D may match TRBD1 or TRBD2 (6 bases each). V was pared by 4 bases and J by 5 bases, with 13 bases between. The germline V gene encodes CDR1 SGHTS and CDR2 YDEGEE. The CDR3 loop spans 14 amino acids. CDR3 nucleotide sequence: TGTGCCAGCAGCCAAGGGGGGCCGAACAATGAGCAGTTCTTC. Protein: CASSQGGPNNEQFF.

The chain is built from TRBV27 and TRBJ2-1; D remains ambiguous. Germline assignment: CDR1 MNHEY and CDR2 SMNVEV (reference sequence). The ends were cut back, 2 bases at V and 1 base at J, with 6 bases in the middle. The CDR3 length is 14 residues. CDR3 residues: CASSLDDSYNEQFF. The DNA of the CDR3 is TGTGCCAGCAGTTTAGATGATTCCTACAATGAGCAGTTCTTC.

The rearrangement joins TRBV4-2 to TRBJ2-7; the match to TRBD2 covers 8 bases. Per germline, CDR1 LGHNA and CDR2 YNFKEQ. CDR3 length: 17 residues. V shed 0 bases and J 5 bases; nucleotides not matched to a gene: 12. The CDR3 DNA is TGTGCCAGCAGCCAAGAATGGGGGGGTAGCGGGGTCCACGAGCAGTACTTC. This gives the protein CASSQEWGGSGVHEQYF.

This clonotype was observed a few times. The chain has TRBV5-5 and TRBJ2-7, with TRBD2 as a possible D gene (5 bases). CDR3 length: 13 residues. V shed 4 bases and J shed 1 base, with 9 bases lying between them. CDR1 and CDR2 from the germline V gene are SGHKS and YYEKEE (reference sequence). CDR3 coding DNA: TGTGCCAGCAGCGTAGGACTTTCCTACGAGCAGTACTTC. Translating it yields CASSVGLSYEQYF.

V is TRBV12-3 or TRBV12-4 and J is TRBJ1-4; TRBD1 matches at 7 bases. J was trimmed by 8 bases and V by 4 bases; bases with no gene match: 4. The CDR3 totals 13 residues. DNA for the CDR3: TGTGCCAGCAGTTCTACAGGGGAAGAAAAACTGTTTTTT. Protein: CASSSTGEEKLFF.

CDR3 DNA sequence: TGCGCCAGCAGCTTGCTGGGCAAGAGCTCCTACAATGAGCAGTTCTTC. It codes for CASSLLGKSSYNEQFF. This chain joins TRBV5-1 and TRBJ2-1; no reliable D call. The V and J ends lost 1 base and 0 bases respectively, with 11 bases between them. Germline V gives CDR1 SGHRS, CDR2 YFSETQ. This CDR3 is built from 16 residues.

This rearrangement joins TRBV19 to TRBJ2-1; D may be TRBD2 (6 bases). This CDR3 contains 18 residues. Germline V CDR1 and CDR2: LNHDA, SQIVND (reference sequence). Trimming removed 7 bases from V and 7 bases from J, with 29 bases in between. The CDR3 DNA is TGTGCCAGTACCCCGGACGGAGGGTCGGGAGCTGGGAGTAATGAGCAGTTCTTC. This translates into CASTPDGGSGAGSNEQFF.

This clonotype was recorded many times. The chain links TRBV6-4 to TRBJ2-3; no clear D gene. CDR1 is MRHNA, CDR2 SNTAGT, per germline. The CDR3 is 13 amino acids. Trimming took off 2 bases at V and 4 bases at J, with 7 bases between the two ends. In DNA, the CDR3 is TGTGCCAGCAGTGACCGACTTGCAGATACGCAGTATTTT. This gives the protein CASSDRLADTQYF.

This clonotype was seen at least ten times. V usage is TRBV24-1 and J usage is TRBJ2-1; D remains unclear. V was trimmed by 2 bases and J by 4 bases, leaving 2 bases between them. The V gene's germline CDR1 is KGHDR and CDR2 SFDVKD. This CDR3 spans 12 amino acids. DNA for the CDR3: TGTGCCACCAGTGATTGGTACAATGAGCAGTTCTTC. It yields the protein CATSDWYNEQFF.

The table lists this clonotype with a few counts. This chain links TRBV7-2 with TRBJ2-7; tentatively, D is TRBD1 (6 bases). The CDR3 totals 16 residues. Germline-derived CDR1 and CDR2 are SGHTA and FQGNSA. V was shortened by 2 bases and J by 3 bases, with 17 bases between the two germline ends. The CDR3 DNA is TGTGCCAGCAGCTTACCTACAGGGCCGGTGGGCTACGAGCAGTACTTC. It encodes CASSLPTGPVGYEQYF.

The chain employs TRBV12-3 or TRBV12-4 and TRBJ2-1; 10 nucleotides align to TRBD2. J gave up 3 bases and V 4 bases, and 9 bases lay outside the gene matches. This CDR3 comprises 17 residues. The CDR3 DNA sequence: TGTGCCAGCAGTTGGGGGGGGACTAGCGAGGGCTACAATGAGCAGTTCTTC. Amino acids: CASSWGGTSEGYNEQFF.

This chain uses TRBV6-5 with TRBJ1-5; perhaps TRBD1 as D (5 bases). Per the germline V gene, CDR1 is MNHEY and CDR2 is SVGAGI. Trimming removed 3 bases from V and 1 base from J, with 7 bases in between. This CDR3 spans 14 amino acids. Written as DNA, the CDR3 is TGTGCCAGCAGTTATAAGGGGAGCAATCAGCCCCAGCATTTT. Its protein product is CASSYKGSNQPQHF.

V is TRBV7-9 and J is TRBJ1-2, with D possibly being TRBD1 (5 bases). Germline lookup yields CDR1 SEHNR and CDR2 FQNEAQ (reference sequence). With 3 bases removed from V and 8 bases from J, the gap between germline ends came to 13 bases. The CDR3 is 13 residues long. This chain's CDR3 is CASSFGGDDGYTF. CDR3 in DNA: TGTGCCAGCAGCTTCGGGGGGGACGACGGCTACACCTTC. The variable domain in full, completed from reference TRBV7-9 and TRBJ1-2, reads DTGVSQNPRHKITKRGQNVTFRCDPISEHNRLYWYRQTLGQGPEFLTYFQNEAQLEKSRLLSDRFSAERPKGSFSTLEIQRTEQGDSAMYLCASSFGGDDGYTFGSGTRLTVV.

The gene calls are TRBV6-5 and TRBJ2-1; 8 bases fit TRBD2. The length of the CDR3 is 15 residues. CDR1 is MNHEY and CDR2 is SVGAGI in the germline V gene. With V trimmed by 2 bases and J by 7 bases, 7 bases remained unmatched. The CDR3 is CASSYALAGMNEQFF. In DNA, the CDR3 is TGTGCCAGCAGTTACGCGTTAGCGGGGATGAATGAGCAGTTCTTC.

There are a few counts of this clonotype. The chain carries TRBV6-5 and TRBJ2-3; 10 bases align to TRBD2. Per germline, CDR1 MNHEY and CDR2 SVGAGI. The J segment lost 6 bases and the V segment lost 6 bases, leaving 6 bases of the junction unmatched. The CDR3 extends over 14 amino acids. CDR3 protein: CASSPTSGADTQYF. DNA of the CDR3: TGTGCCAGCAGCCCTACTAGCGGGGCGGATACGCAGTATTTT.